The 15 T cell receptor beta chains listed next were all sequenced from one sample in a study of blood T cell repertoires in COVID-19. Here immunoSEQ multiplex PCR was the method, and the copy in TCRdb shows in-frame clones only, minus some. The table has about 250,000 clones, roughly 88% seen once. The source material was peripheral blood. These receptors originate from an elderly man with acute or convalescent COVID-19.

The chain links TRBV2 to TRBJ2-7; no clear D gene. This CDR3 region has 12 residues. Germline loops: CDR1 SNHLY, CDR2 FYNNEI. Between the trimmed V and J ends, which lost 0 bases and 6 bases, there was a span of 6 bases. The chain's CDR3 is CASSEARPEQYF. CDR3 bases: TGTGCCAGCAGTGAAGCGAGGCCCGAGCAGTACTTC.

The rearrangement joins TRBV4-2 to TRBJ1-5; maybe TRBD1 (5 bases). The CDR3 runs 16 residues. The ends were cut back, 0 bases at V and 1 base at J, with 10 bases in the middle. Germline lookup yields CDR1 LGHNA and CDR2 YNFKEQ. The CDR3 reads CASSQDQGRSNQPQHF. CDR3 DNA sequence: TGTGCCAGCAGCCAAGATCAGGGTAGAAGCAATCAGCCCCAGCATTTT.

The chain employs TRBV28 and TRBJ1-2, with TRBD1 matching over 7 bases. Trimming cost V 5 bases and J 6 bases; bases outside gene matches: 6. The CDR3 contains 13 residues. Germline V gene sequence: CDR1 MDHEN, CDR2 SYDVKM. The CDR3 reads CASSTGDTDGYTF. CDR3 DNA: TGTGCCAGCAGTACAGGGGACACGGATGGCTACACCTTC.

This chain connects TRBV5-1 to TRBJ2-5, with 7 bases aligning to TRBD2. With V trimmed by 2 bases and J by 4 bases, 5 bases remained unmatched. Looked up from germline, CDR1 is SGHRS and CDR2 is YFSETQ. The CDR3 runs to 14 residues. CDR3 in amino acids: CASSLLSGGETQYF. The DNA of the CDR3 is TGCGCCAGCAGCTTACTCTCGGGGGGAGAGACCCAGTACTTC.

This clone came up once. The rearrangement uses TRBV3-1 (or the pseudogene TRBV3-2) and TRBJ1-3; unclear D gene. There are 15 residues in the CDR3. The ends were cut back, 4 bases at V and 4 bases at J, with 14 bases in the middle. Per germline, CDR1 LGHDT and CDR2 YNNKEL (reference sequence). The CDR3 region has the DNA TGTGCCAGCAGCCCCGTGTTGAGGCTCGGAAACACCATATATTTT. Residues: CASSPVLRLGNTIYF.

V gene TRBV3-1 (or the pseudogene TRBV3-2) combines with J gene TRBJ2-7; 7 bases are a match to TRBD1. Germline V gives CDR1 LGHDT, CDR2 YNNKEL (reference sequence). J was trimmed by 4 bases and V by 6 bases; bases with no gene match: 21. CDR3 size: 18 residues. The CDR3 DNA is TGTGCCAGCAGGAGGGGGCACTTTGCTGAAACCAGACAATACGAGCAGTACTTC. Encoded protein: CASRRGHFAETRQYEQYF.

This CDR3 reads CASSRKPLMNTEAFF. CDR3 DNA sequence: TGTGCCAGCAGCCGAAAACCACTAATGAACACTGAAGCTTTCTTT. This sequence joins TRBV5-7 and TRBJ1-1, with D unclear. TRBV5-7 is treated as an ORF (open reading frame) with a function not yet certain. V was cut by 4 bases and J by 0 bases, with 13 bases left in between. The CDR3 covers 15 residues.

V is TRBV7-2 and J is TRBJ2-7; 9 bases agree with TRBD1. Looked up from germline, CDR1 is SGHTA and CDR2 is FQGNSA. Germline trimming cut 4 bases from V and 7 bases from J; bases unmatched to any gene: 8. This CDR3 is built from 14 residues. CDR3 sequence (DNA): TGTGCCAGCAGCTCCACAGGGGGCGCGGGGGAGCAGTACTTC. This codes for CASSSTGGAGEQYF.

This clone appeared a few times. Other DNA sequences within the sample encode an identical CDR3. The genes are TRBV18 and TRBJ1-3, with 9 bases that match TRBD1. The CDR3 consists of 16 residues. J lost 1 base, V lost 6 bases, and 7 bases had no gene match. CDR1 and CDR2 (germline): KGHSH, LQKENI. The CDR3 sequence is CASSLGQGNSGNTIYF. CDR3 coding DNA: TGTGCCAGCTCTCTAGGACAGGGGAATTCTGGAAACACCATATATTTT.

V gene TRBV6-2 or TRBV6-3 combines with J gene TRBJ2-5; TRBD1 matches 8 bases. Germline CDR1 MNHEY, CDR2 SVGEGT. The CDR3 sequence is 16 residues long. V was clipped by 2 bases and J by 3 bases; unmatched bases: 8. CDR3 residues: CASSYNGQGAEETQYF. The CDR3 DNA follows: TGTGCCAGCAGTTACAACGGGCAGGGGGCGGAAGAGACCCAGTACTTC.

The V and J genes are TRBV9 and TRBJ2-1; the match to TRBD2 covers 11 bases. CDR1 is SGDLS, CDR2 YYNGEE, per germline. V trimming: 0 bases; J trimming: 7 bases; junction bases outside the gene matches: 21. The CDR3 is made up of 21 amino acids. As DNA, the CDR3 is TGTGCCAGCAGCGTAGAAGGGACAGGGTTGATGCTAGCGGGGGGTTTAAATGAGCAGTTCTTC. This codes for CASSVEGTGLMLAGGLNEQFF. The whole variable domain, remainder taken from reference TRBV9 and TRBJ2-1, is DSGVTQTPKHLITATGQRVTLRCSPRSGDLSVYWYQQSLDQGLQFLIQYYNGEERAKGNILERFSAQQFPDLHSELNLSSLELGDSALYFCASSVEGTGLMLAGGLNEQFFGPGTRLTVL.

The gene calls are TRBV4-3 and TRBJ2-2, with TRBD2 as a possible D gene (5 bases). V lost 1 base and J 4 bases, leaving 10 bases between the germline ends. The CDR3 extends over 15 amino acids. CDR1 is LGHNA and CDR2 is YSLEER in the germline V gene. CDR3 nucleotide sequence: TGCGCCAGCAGCCAAGGGAGGCTACCCACCGGGGAGCTGTTTTTT. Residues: CASSQGRLPTGELFF.

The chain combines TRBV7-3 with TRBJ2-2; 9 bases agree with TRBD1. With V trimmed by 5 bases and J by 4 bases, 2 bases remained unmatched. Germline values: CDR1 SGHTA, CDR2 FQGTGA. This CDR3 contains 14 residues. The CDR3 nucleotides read TGTGCCAGCAGCCCGGGACAGGGCACCGGGGAGCTGTTTTTT. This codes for CASSPGQGTGELFF.

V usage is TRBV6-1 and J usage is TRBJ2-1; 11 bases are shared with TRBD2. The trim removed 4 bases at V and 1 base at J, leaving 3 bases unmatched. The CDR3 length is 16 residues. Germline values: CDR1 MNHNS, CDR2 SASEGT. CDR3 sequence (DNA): TGTGCCAGCAGTGGACTAGCGGGATTATCCTACAATGAGCAGTTCTTC. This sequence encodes CASSGLAGLSYNEQFF.

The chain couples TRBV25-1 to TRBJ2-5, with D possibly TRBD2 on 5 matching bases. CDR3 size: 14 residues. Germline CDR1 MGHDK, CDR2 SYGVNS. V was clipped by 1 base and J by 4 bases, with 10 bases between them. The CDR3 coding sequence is TGTGCCAGCAGTGAATCGGGGTATCTAGAGACCCAGTACTTC. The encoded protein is CASSESGYLETQYF.